These T cell receptor beta chains were read from a single sample in a study of shared T cell receptors in the human thymus. TCRdb's table, derived via immunoSEQ multiplex PCR, lists solely in-frame clones and lacks some. The table shows 600,000 to 900,000 clones, with 80% to 90% occurring only once. These data were likewise used in another study, on human thymus T cells.

The sequenced sample consisted of thymocytes. The receptors derive from a girl under two years old with a congenital heart defect. Each CDR3 is given with its conserved first and last residue. Each record gives: J gene, V gene, CDR3 protein.

>TRBJ2-1|TRBV27
CASYITLAGGPFEQFF
>TRBJ2-1|TRBV7-6
CASSSPGGWGYNEQFF
>TRBJ2-1|TRBV4-1
CASSQDTFAGGLTNEQFF
>TRBJ2-3|TRBV29-1
CSVERARDPTGDRGSPNTDTQYF
>TRBJ1-1|TRBV7-2
CASSFTGVGVAEAFF
>TRBJ1-6|TRBV9
CASSVGGRANSPLHF
>TRBJ1-1|TRBV6-1
CASSGGGHRNTEAFF
>TRBJ2-7|TRBV4-3
CASSHTGQGMDEQYF
>TRBJ2-2|TRBV5-4
CASSKGWTGWNTGELFF
>TRBJ2-1|TRBV27
CASSSPDRGEQFF
>TRBJ2-7|TRBV6-1
CASSDAAGLTGIHEQYF
>TRBJ1-2|TRBV5-1
CASSPRGANYGYTF
>TRBJ2-5|TRBV6-1
CASPQGGETQYF
>TRBJ2-3|TRBV6-4
CASRDRNTDTQYF
>TRBJ1-6|TRBV13
CASSLAGQPNSPLHF
>TRBJ1-2|TRBV4-1
CASSQVGGDSLYGYTF
>TRBJ1-5|TRBV28
CASSFVTALNQPQHF
>TRBJ1-2|TRBV4-1
CASSHRPPTDAVNYGYTF
>TRBJ1-6|TRBV6-5
CATQTGVGSPLHF
>TRBJ2-6|TRBV5-5
CASIPGAGQGRAGANVLTF
>TRBJ2-5|TRBV14
CASSPGLAGGGETQYF
>TRBJ2-2|TRBV29-1
CSVGTVAHVNTGELFF
>TRBJ1-6|TRBV6-5
CASSAAGANSPLHF
>TRBJ1-1|TRBV5-6
CASSSVDREKAFF
>TRBJ2-7|TRBV19
CASSIGTGSYEQYF
>TRBJ1-1|TRBV5-1
CASNSLMNTEAFF
>TRBJ2-7|TRBV7-2
CASSFWDSGEQYF
>TRBJ2-3|TRBV19
CASSTGGLLTDTQYF
>TRBJ1-6|TRBV19
CASRAGYGGKKPLSPLHF
>TRBJ2-7|TRBV5-6
CASSLYRDRVRGSSYEQYF
>TRBJ2-7|TRBV27
CASSWGPEVPYEQYF
>TRBJ1-3|TRBV6-1
CASSETVGNTIYF
>TRBJ1-1|TRBV11-2
CASSLDLMGASWGEAFF
>TRBJ2-3|TRBV14
CASSQDYAGVGTDTQYF
>TRBJ1-4|TRBV10-2
CASTWGQPNEKLFF